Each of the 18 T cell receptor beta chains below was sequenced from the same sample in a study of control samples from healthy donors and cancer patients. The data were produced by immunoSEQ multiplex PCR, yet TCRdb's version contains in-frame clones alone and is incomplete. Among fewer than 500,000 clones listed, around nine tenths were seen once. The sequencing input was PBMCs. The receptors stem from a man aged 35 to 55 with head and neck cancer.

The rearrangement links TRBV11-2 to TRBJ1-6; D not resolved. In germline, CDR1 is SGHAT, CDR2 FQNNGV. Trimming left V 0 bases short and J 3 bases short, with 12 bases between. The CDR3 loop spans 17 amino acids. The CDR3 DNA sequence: TGTGCCAGCAGCTTAGAACTGGGATCCGGCTATAATTCACCCCTCCACTTT. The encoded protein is CASSLELGSGYNSPLHF.

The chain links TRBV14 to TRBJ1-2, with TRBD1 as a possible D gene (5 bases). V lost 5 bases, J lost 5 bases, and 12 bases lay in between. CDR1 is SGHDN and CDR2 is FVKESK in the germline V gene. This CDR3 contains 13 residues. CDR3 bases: TGTGCCAGCAGCGGGGGACGACTTTATGGCTACACCTTC. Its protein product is CASSGGRLYGYTF.

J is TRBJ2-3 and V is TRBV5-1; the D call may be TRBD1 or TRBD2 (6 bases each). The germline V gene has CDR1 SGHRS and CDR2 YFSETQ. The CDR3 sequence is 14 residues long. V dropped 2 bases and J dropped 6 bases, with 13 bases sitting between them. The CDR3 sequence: CASSLWQGRDTQYF. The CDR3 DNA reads TGCGCCAGCAGCTTATGGCAGGGGAGGGATACGCAGTATTTT.

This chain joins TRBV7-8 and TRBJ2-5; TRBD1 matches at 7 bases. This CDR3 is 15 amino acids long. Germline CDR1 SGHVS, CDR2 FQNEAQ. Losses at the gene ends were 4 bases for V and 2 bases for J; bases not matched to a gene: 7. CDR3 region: CASSSLGTDQETQYF. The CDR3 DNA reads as TGTGCCAGCAGCTCTCTCGGGACAGATCAAGAGACCCAGTACTTC.

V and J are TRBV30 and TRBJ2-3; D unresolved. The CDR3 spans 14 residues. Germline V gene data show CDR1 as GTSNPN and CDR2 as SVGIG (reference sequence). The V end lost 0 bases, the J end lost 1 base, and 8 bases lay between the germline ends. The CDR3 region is CAWSVGRGTDTQYF. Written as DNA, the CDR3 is TGTGCCTGGAGTGTTGGCAGAGGCACAGATACGCAGTATTTT.

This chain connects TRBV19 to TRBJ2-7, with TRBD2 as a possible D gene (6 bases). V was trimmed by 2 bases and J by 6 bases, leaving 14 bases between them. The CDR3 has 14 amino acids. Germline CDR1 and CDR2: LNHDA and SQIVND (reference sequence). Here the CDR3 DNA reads TGTGCCAGTAGTATATCGCCGGAGGGAGGCGAGCAGTACTTC. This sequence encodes CASSISPEGGEQYF.

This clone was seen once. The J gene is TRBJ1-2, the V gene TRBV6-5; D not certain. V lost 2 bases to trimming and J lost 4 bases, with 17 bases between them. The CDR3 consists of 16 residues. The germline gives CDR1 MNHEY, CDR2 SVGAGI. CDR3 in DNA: TGTGCCAGCAGTTACGGGTCCGACGGCGGTCTCTATGGCTACACCTTC. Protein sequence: CASSYGSDGGLYGYTF.

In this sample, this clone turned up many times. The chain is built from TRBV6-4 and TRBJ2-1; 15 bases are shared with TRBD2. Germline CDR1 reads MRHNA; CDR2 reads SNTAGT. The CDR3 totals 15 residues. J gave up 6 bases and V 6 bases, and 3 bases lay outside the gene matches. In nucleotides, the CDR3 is TGTGCCAGCAGCCCGGGACTAGCGGGAGGCAATGAGCAGTTCTTC. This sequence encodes CASSPGLAGGNEQFF.

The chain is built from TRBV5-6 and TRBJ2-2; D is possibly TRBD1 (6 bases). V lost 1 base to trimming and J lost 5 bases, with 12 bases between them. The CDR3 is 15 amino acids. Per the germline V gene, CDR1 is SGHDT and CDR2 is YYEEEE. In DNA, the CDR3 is TGTGCCAGCAGCTTGATTTTGCAGGGGACCGGGGAGCTGTTTTTT. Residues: CASSLILQGTGELFF.

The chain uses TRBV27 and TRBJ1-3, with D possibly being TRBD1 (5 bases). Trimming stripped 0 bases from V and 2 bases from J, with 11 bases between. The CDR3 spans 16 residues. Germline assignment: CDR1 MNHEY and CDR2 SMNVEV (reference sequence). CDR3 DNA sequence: TGTGCCAGCAGTTTATCCCAGGGTTACGCTGGAAACACCATATATTTT. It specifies CASSLSQGYAGNTIYF.

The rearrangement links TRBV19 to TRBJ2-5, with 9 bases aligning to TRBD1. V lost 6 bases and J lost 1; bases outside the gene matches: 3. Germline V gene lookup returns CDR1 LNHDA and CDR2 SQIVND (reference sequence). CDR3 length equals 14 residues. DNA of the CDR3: TGTGCCAGTAGGGACAGGGGATTCCAAGAGACCCAGTACTTC. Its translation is CASRDRGFQETQYF.

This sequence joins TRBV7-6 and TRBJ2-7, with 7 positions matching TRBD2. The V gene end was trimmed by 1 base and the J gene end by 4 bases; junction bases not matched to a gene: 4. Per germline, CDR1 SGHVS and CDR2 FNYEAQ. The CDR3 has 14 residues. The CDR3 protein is CASSLGGAGYEQYF. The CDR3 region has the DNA TGTGCCAGCAGCTTAGGGGGAGCGGGGTACGAGCAGTACTTC. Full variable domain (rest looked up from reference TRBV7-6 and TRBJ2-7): GAGVSQSPRYKVTKRGQDVALRCDPISGHVSLYWYRQALGQGPEFLTYFNYEAQQDKSGLPNDRFSAERPEGSISTLTIQRTEQRDSAMYRCASSLGGAGYEQYFGPGTRLTVT.

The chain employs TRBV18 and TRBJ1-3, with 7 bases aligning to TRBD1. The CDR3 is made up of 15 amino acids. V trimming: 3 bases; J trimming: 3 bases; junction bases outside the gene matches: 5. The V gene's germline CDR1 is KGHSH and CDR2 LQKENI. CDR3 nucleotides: TGTGCCAGCTCACCGCTGGGGACAGATGGAAACACCATATATTTT. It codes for CASSPLGTDGNTIYF.

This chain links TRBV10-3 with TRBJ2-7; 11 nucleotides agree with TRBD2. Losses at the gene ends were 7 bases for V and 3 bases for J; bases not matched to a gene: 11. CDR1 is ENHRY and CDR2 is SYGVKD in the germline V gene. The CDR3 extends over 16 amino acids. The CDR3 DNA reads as TGTGCCATCATGGGTGATAGCGGGAGGGCCTTCTACGAGCAGTACTTC. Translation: CAIMGDSGRAFYEQYF.

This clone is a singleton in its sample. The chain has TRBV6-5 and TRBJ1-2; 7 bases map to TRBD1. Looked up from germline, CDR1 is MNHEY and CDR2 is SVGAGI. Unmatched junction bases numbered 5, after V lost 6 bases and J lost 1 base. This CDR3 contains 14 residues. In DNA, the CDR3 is TGTGCCAGCAGATTACAGGGGAATAACTATGGCTACACCTTC. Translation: CASRLQGNNYGYTF.

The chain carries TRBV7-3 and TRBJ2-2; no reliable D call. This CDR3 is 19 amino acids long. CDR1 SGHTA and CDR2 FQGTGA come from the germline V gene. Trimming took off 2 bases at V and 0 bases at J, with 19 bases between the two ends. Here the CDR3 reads CASSLYPRGLGTNTGELFF. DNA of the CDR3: TGTGCCAGCAGCTTATACCCCCGTGGGTTAGGTACGAACACCGGGGAGCTGTTTTTT. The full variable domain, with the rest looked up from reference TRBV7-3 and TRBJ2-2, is GAGVSQTPSNKVTEKGKYVELRCDPISGHTALYWYRQSLGQGPEFLIYFQGTGAADDSGLPNDRFFAVRPEGSVSTLKIQRTERGDSAVYLCASSLYPRGLGTNTGELFFGEGSRLTVL.

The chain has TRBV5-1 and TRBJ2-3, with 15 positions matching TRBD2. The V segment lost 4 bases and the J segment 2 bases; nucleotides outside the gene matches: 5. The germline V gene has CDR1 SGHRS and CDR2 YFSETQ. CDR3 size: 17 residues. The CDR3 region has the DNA TGCGCCAGCAGCCTGGGACTAGCGGGAGGACACACAGATACGCAGTATTTT. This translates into CASSLGLAGGHTDTQYF.

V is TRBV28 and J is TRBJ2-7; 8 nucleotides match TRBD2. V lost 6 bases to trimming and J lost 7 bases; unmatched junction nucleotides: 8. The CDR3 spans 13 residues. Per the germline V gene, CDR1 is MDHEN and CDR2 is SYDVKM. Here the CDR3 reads CASRAAGVGEQYF. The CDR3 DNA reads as TGTGCCAGCAGAGCAGCGGGAGTAGGGGAGCAGTACTTC.